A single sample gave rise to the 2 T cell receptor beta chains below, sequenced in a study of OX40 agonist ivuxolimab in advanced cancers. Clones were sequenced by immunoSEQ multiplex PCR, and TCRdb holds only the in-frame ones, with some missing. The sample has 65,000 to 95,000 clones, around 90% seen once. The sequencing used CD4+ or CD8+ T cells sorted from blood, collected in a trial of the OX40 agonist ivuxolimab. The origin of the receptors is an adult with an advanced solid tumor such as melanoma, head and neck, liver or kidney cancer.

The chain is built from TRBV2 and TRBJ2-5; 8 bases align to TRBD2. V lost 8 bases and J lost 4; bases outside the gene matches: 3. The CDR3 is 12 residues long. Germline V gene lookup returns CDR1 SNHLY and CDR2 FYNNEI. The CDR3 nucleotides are TGTGCCAGCGAGCGGGAGTCAGAGACCCAGTACTTC. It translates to CASERESETQYF.

The CDR3 DNA follows: TGTGCCAGCAGCCGACTAACCACAGATACGCAGTATTTT. Its protein is CASSRLTTDTQYF. The chain recombines TRBV4-2 with TRBJ2-3, with TRBD2 as a possible D gene (5 bases). CDR3 size: 13 residues. The V and J ends lost 4 bases and 2 bases respectively, with 7 bases between them. The germline V gene has CDR1 LGHNA and CDR2 YNFKEQ.